What follows is one T cell receptor beta chain and its context. PCR was performed using 60 Vbeta and 13 Jbeta primers. The method was immunoSEQ multiplex PCR; TCRdb's version includes in-frame clones alone and lacks a portion of them. The sample has roughly 100,000 clones, about 75% seen once; the top ten hold approximately 5%. The CDR3 contains 12 residues. Trimming cost V 0 bases and J 7 bases, with 8 bases left between them. Germline assignment: CDR1 SGHNT and CDR2 YYREEE (reference sequence). The data stem from a study of cytomegalovirus exposure and HLA in healthy donors. Study-wide context: From HLA-typed donors, an early data release held roughly 89 million unique TCRs.

The sequenced sample was PBMCs. The source is a man in his sixties in good health and CMV-seropositive. The chain uses TRBV5-4 and TRBJ2-7; TRBD1 is a possible D gene (6 bases). Written as DNA, the CDR3 is TGTGCCAGCAGCTTGGTAGGGGGTGAGCAGTACTTC. Its protein is CASSLVGGEQYF. Looking up the rest from reference TRBV5-4 and TRBJ2-7 gives the full variable domain: ETGVTQSPTHLIKTRGQQVTLRCSSQSGHNTVSWYQQALGQGPQFIFQYYREEENGRGNFPPRFSGLQFPNYSSELNVNALELDDSALYLCASSLVGGEQYFGPGTRLTVT.